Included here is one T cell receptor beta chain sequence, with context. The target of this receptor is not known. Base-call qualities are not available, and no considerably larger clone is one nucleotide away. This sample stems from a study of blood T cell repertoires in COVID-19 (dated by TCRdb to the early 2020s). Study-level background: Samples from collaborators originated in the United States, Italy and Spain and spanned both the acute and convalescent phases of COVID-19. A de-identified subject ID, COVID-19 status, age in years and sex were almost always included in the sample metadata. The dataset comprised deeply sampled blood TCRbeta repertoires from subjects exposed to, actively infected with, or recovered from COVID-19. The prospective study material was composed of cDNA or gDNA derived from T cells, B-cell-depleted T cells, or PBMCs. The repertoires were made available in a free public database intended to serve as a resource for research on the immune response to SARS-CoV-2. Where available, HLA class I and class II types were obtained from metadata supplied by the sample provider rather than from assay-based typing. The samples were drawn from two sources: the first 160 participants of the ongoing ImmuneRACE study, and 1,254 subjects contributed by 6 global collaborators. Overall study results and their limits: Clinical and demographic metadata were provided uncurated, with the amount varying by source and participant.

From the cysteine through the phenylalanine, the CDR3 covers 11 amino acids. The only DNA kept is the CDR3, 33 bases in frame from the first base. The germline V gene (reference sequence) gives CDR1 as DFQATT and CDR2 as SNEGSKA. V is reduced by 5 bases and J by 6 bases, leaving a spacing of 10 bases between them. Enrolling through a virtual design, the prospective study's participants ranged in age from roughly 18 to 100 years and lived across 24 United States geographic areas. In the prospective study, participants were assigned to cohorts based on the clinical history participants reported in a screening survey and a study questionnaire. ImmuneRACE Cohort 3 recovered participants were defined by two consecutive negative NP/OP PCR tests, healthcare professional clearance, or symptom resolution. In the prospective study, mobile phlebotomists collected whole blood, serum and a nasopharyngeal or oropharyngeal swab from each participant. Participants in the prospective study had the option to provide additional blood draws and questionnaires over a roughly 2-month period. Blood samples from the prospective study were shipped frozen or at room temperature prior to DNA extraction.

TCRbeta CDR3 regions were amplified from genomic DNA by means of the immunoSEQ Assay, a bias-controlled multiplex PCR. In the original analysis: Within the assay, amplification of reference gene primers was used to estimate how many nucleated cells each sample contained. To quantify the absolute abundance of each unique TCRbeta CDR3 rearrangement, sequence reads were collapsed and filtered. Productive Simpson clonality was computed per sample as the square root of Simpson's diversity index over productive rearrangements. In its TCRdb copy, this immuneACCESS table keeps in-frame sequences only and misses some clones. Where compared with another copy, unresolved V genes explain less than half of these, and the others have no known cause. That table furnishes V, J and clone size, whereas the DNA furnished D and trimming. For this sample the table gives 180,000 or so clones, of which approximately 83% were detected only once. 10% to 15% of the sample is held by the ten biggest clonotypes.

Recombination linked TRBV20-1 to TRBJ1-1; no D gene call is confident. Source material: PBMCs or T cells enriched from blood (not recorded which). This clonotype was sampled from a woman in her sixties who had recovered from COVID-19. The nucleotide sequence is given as TGCAGTGCTCCCCGGGTCGCTGAAGCTTTCTTT. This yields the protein CSAPRVAEAFF.